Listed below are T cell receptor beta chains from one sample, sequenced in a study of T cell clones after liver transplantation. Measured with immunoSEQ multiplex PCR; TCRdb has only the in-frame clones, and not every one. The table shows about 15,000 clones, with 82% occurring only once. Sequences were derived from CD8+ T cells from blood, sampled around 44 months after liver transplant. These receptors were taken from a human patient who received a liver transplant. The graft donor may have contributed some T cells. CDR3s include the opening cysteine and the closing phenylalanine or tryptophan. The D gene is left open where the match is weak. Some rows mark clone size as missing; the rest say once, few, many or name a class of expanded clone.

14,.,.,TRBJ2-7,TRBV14,CASSEAGQWYEQYF,TGTGCCAGCAGCGAGGCAGGGCAATGGTACGAGCAGTACTTC
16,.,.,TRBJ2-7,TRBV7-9,CASSPPQPANAYEQYF,TGTGCCAGCAGCCCCCCCCAGCCGGCAAACGCCTACGAGCAGTACTTC
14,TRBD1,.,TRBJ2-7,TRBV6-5,CASSYDQGAYEQYF,TGTGCCAGCAGTTACGATCAGGGGGCCTACGAGCAGTACTTC
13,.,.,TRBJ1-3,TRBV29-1,CSVALRGKYTIYF,TGCAGCGTTGCCCTCAGGGGTAAATACACCATATATTTT
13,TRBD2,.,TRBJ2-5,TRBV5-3,CARAGGERETQYF,TGTGCCAGAGCGGGGGGCGAGAGGGAGACCCAGTACTTC
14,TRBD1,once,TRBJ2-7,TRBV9,CASSVGTGTYEQYF,TGTGCCAGCAGCGTAGGGACAGGCACCTACGAGCAGTACTTC
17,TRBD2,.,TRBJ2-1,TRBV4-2,CASSKTGREEVYNEQFF,TGTGCCAGCAGCAAGACGGGCCGGGAGGAAGTCTACAATGAGCAGTTCTTC
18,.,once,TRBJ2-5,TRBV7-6,CASSLALGGRPTKETQYF,TGTGCCAGCAGCTTAGCGCTGGGGGGACGCCCAACTAAAGAGACCCAGTACTTC
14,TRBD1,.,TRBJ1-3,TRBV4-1,CASSPGTGRNTIYF,TGCGCCAGCAGTCCCGGGACAGGGAGAAACACCATATATTTT
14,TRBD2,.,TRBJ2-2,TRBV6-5,CAKLAGGGTGELFF,TGTGCCAAGTTAGCGGGAGGGGGAACCGGGGAGCTGTTTTTT
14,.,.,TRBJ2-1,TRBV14,CASSQGLTYNEQFF,TGTGCCAGCAGCCAAGGACTCACGTACAATGAGCAGTTCTTC
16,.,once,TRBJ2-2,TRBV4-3,CASSQDPRHNTGELFF,TGCGCCAGCAGCCAAGATCCCAGACATAACACCGGGGAGCTGTTTTTT
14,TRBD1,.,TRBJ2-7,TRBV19,CASSIGTGNGEQYF,TGTGCCAGTAGTATAGGGACAGGCAATGGGGAGCAGTACTTC
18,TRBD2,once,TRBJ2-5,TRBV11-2,CASSLGTSGRTDRETQYF,TGTGCCAGCAGCCTCGGGACTAGCGGGAGGACCGATCGAGAGACCCAGTACTTC
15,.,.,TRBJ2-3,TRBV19,CASSILASSTDTQYF,TGTGCCAGTAGTATCCTAGCGTCTAGCACAGATACGCAGTATTTT
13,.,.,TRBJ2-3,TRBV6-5,CASSIDLTDTQYF,TGTGCCAGCAGCATCGACCTGACAGATACGCAGTATTTT
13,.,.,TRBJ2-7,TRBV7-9,CASSFRAAHEQYF,TGTGCCAGCAGCTTCCGGGCGGCGCACGAGCAGTACTTC
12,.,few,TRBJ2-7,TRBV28,CASSLGGAEQYF,TGTGCCAGCAGTTTAGGGGGGGCTGAGCAGTACTTC
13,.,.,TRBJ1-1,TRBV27,CASTPGADTEAFF,TGTGCCAGCACCCCCGGGGCGGACACTGAAGCTTTCTTT
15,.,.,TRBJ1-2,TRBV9,CASSVGQGPDYGYTF,TGTGCCAGCAGCGTAGGGCAGGGGCCCGACTATGGCTACACCTTC
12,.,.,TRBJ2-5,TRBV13,CASSQGMETQYF,TGTGCCAGCAGCCAGGGAATGGAGACCCAGTACTTC
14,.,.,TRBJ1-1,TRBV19,CASIDSGGYTEAFF,TGTGCCAGTATCGACTCGGGGGGATACACTGAAGCTTTCTTT
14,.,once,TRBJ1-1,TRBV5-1,CASNPGHGNTEAFF,TGCGCCAGCAACCCGGGACACGGGAACACTGAAGCTTTCTTT
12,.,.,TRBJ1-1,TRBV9,CASSAIVTEAFF,TGTGCCAGCAGCGCCATCGTAACTGAAGCTTTCTTT
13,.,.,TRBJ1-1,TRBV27,CASSWIGGTEAFF,TGTGCCAGCAGTTGGATCGGGGGCACTGAAGCTTTCTTT
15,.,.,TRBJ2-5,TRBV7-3,CASSLTGASQETQYF,TGTGCCAGCAGCTTAACGGGGGCCAGCCAAGAGACCCAGTACTTC
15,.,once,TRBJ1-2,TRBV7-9,CASSGPGIIFYGYTF,TGTGCCAGCAGCGGGCCGGGTATTATATTTTATGGCTACACCTTC
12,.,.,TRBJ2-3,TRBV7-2,CASSTGSDTQYF,TGTGCCAGCAGCACGGGCTCAGATACGCAGTATTTT
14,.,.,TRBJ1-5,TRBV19,CASRTWAGDQPQHF,TGTGCCAGTAGGACCTGGGCAGGGGATCAGCCCCAGCATTTT
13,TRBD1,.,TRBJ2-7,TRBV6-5,CASSWDRGYEQYF,TGTGCCAGCAGCTGGGACAGGGGCTACGAGCAGTACTTC
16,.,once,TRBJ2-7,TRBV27,CASSLHPETTPYEQYF,TGTGCCAGCAGTCTCCATCCAGAAACTACCCCCTACGAGCAGTACTTC
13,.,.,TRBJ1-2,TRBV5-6,CASSLVGDYGYTF,TGTGCCAGCAGCTTGGTAGGGGACTATGGCTACACCTTC
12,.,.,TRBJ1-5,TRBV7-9,CASSLGDLSQHF,TGTGCCAGCAGCTTGGGGGACCTCTCCCAGCATTTT
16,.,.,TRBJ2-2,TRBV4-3,CASSQDAMGAAGELFF,TGCGCCAGCAGCCAAGATGCAATGGGGGCGGCCGGGGAGCTGTTTTTT
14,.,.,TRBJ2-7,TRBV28,CASSLNLAPYEQYF,TGTGCCAGCAGCTTGAATCTAGCCCCCTACGAGCAGTACTTC
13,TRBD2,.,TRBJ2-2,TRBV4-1,CASSSGGAGELFF,TGCGCCAGCTCCAGCGGGGGCGCCGGGGAGCTGTTTTTT
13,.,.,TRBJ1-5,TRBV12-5,CASGPGLNQPQHF,TGTGCTAGTGGCCCGGGACTCAATCAGCCCCAGCATTTT
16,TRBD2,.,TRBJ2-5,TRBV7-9,CASSLERGGPQETQYF,TGTGCCAGCAGCTTAGAACGCGGGGGGCCCCAAGAGACCCAGTACTTC
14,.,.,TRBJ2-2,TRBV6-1,CASSAVGAGGELFF,TGTGCCAGCAGTGCAGTGGGCGCTGGCGGGGAGCTGTTTTTT
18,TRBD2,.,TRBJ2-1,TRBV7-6,CASSPSPSGGGNYNEQFF,TGTGCCAGCAGCCCAAGCCCGTCGGGAGGGGGAAACTACAATGAGCAGTTCTTC
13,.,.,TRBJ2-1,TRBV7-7,CASRRDGYNEQFF,TGTGCCAGCAGACGGGACGGCTACAATGAGCAGTTCTTC
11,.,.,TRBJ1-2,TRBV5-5,CASSQGPPLTF,TGTGCCAGCAGCCAGGGCCCTCCCCTGACCTTC
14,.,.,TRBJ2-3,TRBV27,CASSFWGSTDTQYF,TGTGCCAGCAGTTTTTGGGGGAGCACAGATACGCAGTATTTT
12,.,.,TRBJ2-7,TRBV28,CASSQGKNEQYF,TGTGCCAGCAGTCAGGGGAAAAACGAGCAGTACTTC
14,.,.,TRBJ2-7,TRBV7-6,CASTWGAGSYEQYF,TGTGCCAGCACCTGGGGGGCCGGGTCCTACGAGCAGTACTTC
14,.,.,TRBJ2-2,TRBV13,CASNSGPKTGELFF,TGTGCCAGCAACTCGGGACCAAAGACCGGGGAGCTGTTTTTT
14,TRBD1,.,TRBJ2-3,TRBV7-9,CASSSDRGTDTQYF,TGTGCCAGCAGCTCAGACAGGGGCACAGATACGCAGTATTTT
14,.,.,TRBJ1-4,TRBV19,CASSMTGINEKLFF,TGTGCCAGTAGTATGACAGGAATAAATGAAAAACTGTTTTTT
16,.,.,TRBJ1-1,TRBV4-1,CASSQVEGAMNTEAFF,TGCGCCAGCAGCCAAGTGGAGGGAGCCATGAACACTGAAGCTTTCTTT
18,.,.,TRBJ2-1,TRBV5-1,CASSSAGTQPQYHNEQFF,TGCGCCAGCAGCTCGGCGGGGACTCAACCCCAATATCACAATGAGCAGTTCTTC
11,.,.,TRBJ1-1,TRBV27,CASGSPREAFF,TGTGCCAGCGGATCTCCCCGTGAAGCTTTCTTT